This TCR beta chain was identified during a study of memory CD4+ T cells and cytomegalovirus serostatus. Regarding the study as a whole: Repertoires predicted CMV serostatus with median bootstrapped AUC of approximately 0.95.

Worth noting for this clone: Antigen unknown.

Clones were read by immunoSEQ multiplex PCR, and TCRdb kept only the in-frame ones, dropping some. The data contain under 50,000 clones, around 76% of them seen just once; the ten biggest clones take up 0.9% to 1.5%. In germline, CDR1 is KGHSH, CDR2 LQKENI. V was pared by 3 bases and J by 1 base, with 19 bases between. The CDR3 has 18 amino acids. Single viable CD3+CD4+CD8-CD45RO+ cells were sorted as the memory CD4+ T cells. The chain uses TRBV18 and TRBJ2-1; D tentatively reads TRBD1 or TRBD2 (5 bases each). The source material was memory CD4+ T cells from blood. This TCR came from an adult in good health and CMV-seropositive. CDR3 in amino acids: CASSPRGRVKKSYNEQFF. CDR3 nucleotide sequence: TGTGCCAGCTCACCTCGGGGCCGTGTGAAGAAATCCTACAATGAGCAGTTCTTC.